One and the same sample provided the 25 T cell receptor beta chains below, sequenced in a study of T cells in Graves' hyperthyroidism and ophthalmopathy. Amplification of TCR beta CDR3 regions was performed using RNA transcripts as template. In the first-round RT-PCR of the TCR CDR3, the HTBI primer set was used. TCRdb re-analysed the multiplex PCR reads in MiXCR, keeping a single row per CDR3 protein. This sample has a few hundred thousand distinct CDR3 sequences, with approximately 14% found just once. Sequencing used blood. The receptors were sampled from a woman between 40 and 55 years old with Graves' hyperthyroidism.

This clonotype appeared a few times. The gene calls are TRBV28 and TRBJ1-1; possibly TRBD1 for D (6 bases). This CDR3 has 12 amino acids. Germline V gene lookup returns CDR1 MDHEN and CDR2 SYDVKM. V dropped 4 bases and J dropped 11 bases, with 14 bases sitting between them. DNA for the CDR3: TGTGCCAGCAGTTCTGGACAGTTGGTGGCTTTCTTT. It specifies CASSSGQLVAFF. The full variable domain, its missing parts supplied by reference TRBV28 and TRBJ1-1, is DVKVTQSSRYLVKRTGEKVFLECVQDMDHENMFWYRQDPGLGLRLIYFSYDVKMKEKGDIPEGYSVSREKKERFSLILESASTNQTSMYLCASSSGQLVAFFGQGTRLTVV.

The genes are TRBV9 and TRBJ2-1; D is perhaps TRBD1 or TRBD2 (6 bases each). CDR1 and CDR2 (germline): SGDLS, YYNGEE. Trimming shortened V by 4 bases and J by 4 bases, and 15 bases separated the two germline ends. The CDR3 has 15 residues. In DNA form, the CDR3 reads TGTGCCAGCAGCAAGTTGGGGGGCGGGTACAATGAGCAGTTCTTC. This codes for CASSKLGGGYNEQFF.

This clonotype has just a few counts. The V gene is TRBV3-1, the J gene TRBJ2-3; D may match TRBD1 or TRBD2 (5 bases each). The germline gives CDR1 LGHDT, CDR2 YNNKEL (reference sequence). Deletions cut 1 base from V and 1 base from J, with 12 bases between. This CDR3 is 16 amino acids long. The CDR3 DNA sequence: TGTGCCAGCAGCCAAGGGTCTATGGGGGGCACAGATACGCAGTATTTT. This codes for CASSQGSMGGTDTQYF.

There are many counts of this clonotype. The chain combines TRBV28 with TRBJ2-5; 8 nucleotides match TRBD1. Germline-derived CDR1 and CDR2 are MDHEN and SYDVKM. V lost 6 bases to trimming and J lost 6 bases; unmatched junction nucleotides: 12. CDR3 length: 15 residues. CDR3: CASSPIGQGGKTQYF. The CDR3 bases are TGTGCCAGCAGCCCTATTGGACAGGGCGGAAAGACCCAGTACTTC.

This clonotype was recorded once. The rearrangement uses TRBV28 and TRBJ2-1, with 7 bases lining up with TRBD2. In germline, CDR1 is MDHEN, CDR2 SYDVKM. CDR3 length: 13 amino acids. The trim removed 8 bases at V and 6 bases at J, leaving 7 bases unmatched. The CDR3 sequence is CASYTTSVNEQFF. CDR3 nucleotides: TGTGCCAGCTATACAACTAGCGTCAATGAGCAGTTCTTC.

This clonotype was picked up a small number of times. The CDR3 DNA is TGTGCCAGCAGCGCCGGGACAGGGGGCGTTAGGGGCTACACCTTC. This codes for CASSAGTGGVRGYTF. The rearrangement links TRBV9 to TRBJ1-2, with 12 bases lining up with TRBD1. CDR3 size: 15 residues. V lost 3 bases and J lost 8; bases outside the gene matches: 8. Germline CDR1 and CDR2: SGDLS and YYNGEE.

This clonotype was seen at least ten times. This rearrangement joins TRBV29-1 to TRBJ2-7; TRBD2 matches at 14 bases. V lost 1 base, J lost 7 bases, and 3 bases stayed unmatched. Germline V lookup: CDR1 SQVTM, CDR2 ANQGSEA. The CDR3 is 14 amino acids. Here the CDR3 reads CSVEGLAGGYEQYF. CDR3 in DNA: TGCAGCGTTGAAGGACTAGCGGGAGGGTATGAGCAGTACTTC.

This clonotype was picked up many times. The chain employs TRBV20-1 and TRBJ2-1; D is possibly TRBD2 (5 bases). CDR3 length equals 16 residues. The germline V gene has CDR1 DFQATT and CDR2 SNEGSKA (reference sequence). Trimming stripped 6 bases from V and 0 bases from J, with 18 bases between. The CDR3 protein is CSARRGAQSSYNEQFF. In DNA, the CDR3 is TGCAGTGCCAGACGGGGAGCCCAAAGCTCCTACAATGAGCAGTTCTTC.

In its sample, this clonotype was seen many times. This chain uses TRBV2 with TRBJ2-2; the D is unclear. V was clipped by 4 bases and J by 0 bases, with 6 bases between them. Germline CDR1 is SNHLY and CDR2 is FYNNEI. The CDR3 runs to 14 residues. As DNA, the CDR3 is TGTGCCAGCAGTGTGTATTCGAACACCGGGGAGCTGTTTTTT. Protein sequence: CASSVYSNTGELFF.

This clonotype was seen only a few times. V is TRBV20-1 and J is TRBJ2-1, with 8 bases matching TRBD1. This CDR3 has 15 amino acids. Germline CDR1 and CDR2: DFQATT and SNEGSKA (reference sequence). V dropped 6 bases and J dropped 6; count of bases not matched to a gene: 13. This chain's CDR3 is CSAALGQGIGNEQFF. For the CDR3, the DNA is TGCAGTGCAGCTCTCGGACAGGGAATAGGCAATGAGCAGTTCTTC.

This clonotype has a count of ten or more. The chain joins TRBV11-2 to TRBJ2-5; 8 nucleotides agree with TRBD2. The CDR3 runs to 15 residues. In germline, CDR1 is SGHAT, CDR2 FQNNGV. V dropped 2 bases and J dropped 4; count of bases not matched to a gene: 6. The CDR3 DNA sequence: TGTGCCAGCAGCTTAAGTACGGGAGGGGGAGAGACCCAGTACTTC. Its protein is CASSLSTGGGETQYF.

The chain is built from TRBV19 and TRBJ1-2; a weak D match, TRBD1 (6 bases). Trimming removed 4 bases at V and 5 bases at J, with 11 bases between. There are 13 residues in the CDR3. Germline lookup yields CDR1 LNHDA and CDR2 SQIVND (reference sequence). CDR3 residues: CASSSGQTYGYTF. The CDR3 coding sequence is TGTGCCAGTAGTAGTGGACAGACTTATGGCTACACCTTC.

In its sample, this clonotype was seen many times. The gene calls are TRBV12-3 or TRBV12-4 and TRBJ1-1; D remains unclear. The V end lost 2 bases, the J end lost 7 bases, and 5 bases lay between the germline ends. CDR3 length equals 11 residues. The CDR3 loop reads CASSLYYEAFF. The CDR3 region has the DNA TGTGCCAGCAGTTTATATTATGAAGCTTTCTTT.

This chain joins TRBV28 and TRBJ2-4; 7 positions agree with TRBD1. The CDR3 runs 12 residues. The junction had 8 bases not matched to a gene; V was cut back by 4 bases and J by 14 bases. Germline V lookup: CDR1 MDHEN, CDR2 SYDVKM. The CDR3 DNA is TGTGCCAGCAGTTCCGCTACAGGGGAAAAGTACTTC. This codes for CASSSATGEKYF.

There are many counts of this clonotype. The chain uses TRBV7-2 and TRBJ2-1; TRBD1 or TRBD2 may be the D gene (5 bases each). CDR3 size: 14 residues. V lost 5 bases to trimming and J lost 6 bases, with 14 bases between them. Germline V gives CDR1 SGHTA, CDR2 FQGNSA. In DNA, the CDR3 is TGTGCCAGCAGCCGGGACCTATACCGCAATGAGCAGTTCTTC. Translation: CASSRDLYRNEQFF.

The chain carries TRBV4-1 and TRBJ2-1, with no clear D. Trimming took off 0 bases at V and 9 bases at J, with 12 bases between the two ends. Germline V lookup: CDR1 MGHRA, CDR2 YSYEKL. The CDR3 extends over 14 amino acids. The CDR3, as DNA: TGCGCCAGCAGCCAAGACCCTAGTCAGCGTGAGCAGTTCTTC. Translation: CASSQDPSQREQFF.

The table lists this clonotype with a few counts. A much larger clone lies a single base off, so this may be a read error. This chain links TRBV20-1 with TRBJ2-7; 7 nucleotides line up with TRBD1. In germline, CDR1 is DFQATT, CDR2 SNEGSKA (reference sequence). V gave up 6 bases and J gave up 3 bases; unmatched junction bases: 2. The CDR3 contains 11 residues. CDR3 sequence: CSARQGYEQYF. Here the CDR3 DNA reads TGCAGTGCCAGACAGGGCTACGAGCAGTACTTC.

This clonotype came up a few times. This chain connects TRBV5-1 to TRBJ1-5, with D possibly matching TRBD1 (5 bases). The CDR3 runs to 15 residues. Trimming left V 2 bases short and J 5 bases short, with 14 bases between. The germline CDR1 and CDR2 sequences are SGHRS and YFSETQ. The CDR3 reads CASSFTPGSDQPQHF. The CDR3 DNA reads TGCGCCAGCAGCTTCACCCCAGGGAGTGATCAGCCCCAGCATTTT.

This clonotype was picked up a small number of times. The chain uses TRBV6-5 and TRBJ1-1, with TRBD1 as a possible D gene (5 bases). The germline CDR1 and CDR2 sequences are MNHEY and SVGAGI. V was pared by 2 bases and J by 1 base, with 11 bases between. There are 15 residues in the CDR3. The CDR3 DNA reads as TGTGCCAGCAGTTACAGGGGACCCCCGAACACTGAAGCTTTCTTT. Its protein product is CASSYRGPPNTEAFF.

This clonotype showed up many times. The chain carries TRBV7-6 and TRBJ2-3; D gene unclear. Deletions cut 5 bases from V and 1 base from J, with 10 bases between. The CDR3 totals 14 residues. Germline V gene sequence: CDR1 SGHVS, CDR2 FNYEAQ. The DNA of the CDR3 is TGTGCCAGCAGCCCCATTGGGGGCACAGATACGCAGTATTTT. Translation gives CASSPIGGTDTQYF.

This clonotype was seen a few times. A clone one base away is much larger, so this may be a read error. This chain uses TRBV2 with TRBJ2-1; tentatively, D is TRBD2 (5 bases). The CDR3 has 18 residues. In germline, CDR1 is SNHLY, CDR2 FYNNEI. V lost 0 bases and J lost 0, with 15 bases in between. The DNA for the CDR3 is TGTGCCAGCAGTGAAGCGCCTAGGCTAGCTAGCTCCTACAATGAGCAGTTCTTC. Its translation is CASSEAPRLASSYNEQFF. Full variable domain (remainder filled in from reference TRBV2 and TRBJ2-1): EPEVTQTPSHQVTQMGQEVILRCVPISNHLYFYWYRQILGQKVEFLVSFYNNEISEKSEIFDDQFSVERPDGSNFTLKIRSTKLEDSAMYFCASSEAPRLASSYNEQFFGPGTRLTVL.

The table lists this clonotype with a few counts. V is TRBV19 and J is TRBJ1-1; D remains ambiguous. The CDR3 covers 15 residues. Trimming removed 6 bases at V and 0 bases at J, with 14 bases between. Germline V gene data show CDR1 as LNHDA and CDR2 as SQIVND (reference sequence). In nucleotides, the CDR3 is TGTGCCAGTAGATTGAGTTCGGGATTGAACACTGAAGCTTTCTTT. This codes for CASRLSSGLNTEAFF. The full variable domain, its missing parts supplied by reference TRBV19 and TRBJ1-1, is DGGITQSPKYLFRKEGQNVTLSCEQNLNHDAMYWYRQDPGQGLRLIYYSQIVNDFQKGDIAEGYSVSREKKESFPLTVTSAQKNPTAFYLCASRLSSGLNTEAFFGQGTRLTVV.

This clonotype has ten or more counts. The CDR3 sequence: CSASNLGDSYEQYF. The CDR3 region has the DNA TGCAGTGCTAGTAATCTCGGGGATTCCTACGAGCAGTACTTC. The chain combines TRBV20-1 with TRBJ2-7, with D possibly being TRBD2 (5 bases). V was cut by 3 bases and J by 1 base, with 13 bases left in between. Per the germline V gene, CDR1 is DFQATT and CDR2 is SNEGSKA (reference sequence). CDR3 length equals 14 residues.

About this clonotype itself: A read error may be the cause here, since a much bigger clone is one base away. The chain has TRBV28 and TRBJ1-2; possibly TRBD1 for D (5 bases). The CDR3 contains 14 residues. Germline V gives CDR1 MDHEN, CDR2 SYDVKM. With 3 bases removed from V and 2 bases from J, the gap between germline ends came to 10 bases. The CDR3 DNA reads TGTGCCAGCAGTTTTGTCAGGGTAAACTATGGCTACACCTTC. It codes for CASSFVRVNYGYTF.

This clonotype came up a few times. The chain couples TRBV28 to TRBJ2-7; unclear D gene. V was shortened by 6 bases and J by 2 bases, with 14 bases between the two germline ends. The germline V gene encodes CDR1 MDHEN and CDR2 SYDVKM. This CDR3 spans 14 amino acids. CDR3 coding DNA: TGTGCCAGCAGCCTCGAGTGGACCCCCTACGAGCAGTACTTC. Its translation: CASSLEWTPYEQYF.